Shown below are 11 T cell receptor beta chains from a single sample sequenced in a study of T cell responses to AZD1222 COVID-19 vaccine. Using immunoSEQ multiplex PCR, the repertoire was profiled, and TCRdb retains in-frame clones only, with some absent. The data show 150,000 to 160,000 clones, 85% to 90% seen once. Sequencing used peripheral blood, obtained 28 days after the second AZD1222 dose. The receptors here all came from an adult who received the AZD1222 COVID-19 vaccine.

The J gene is TRBJ2-3, the V gene TRBV10-1; TRBD2 matches 9 bases. The CDR3 length is 13 residues. In germline, CDR1 is WNHNN, CDR2 SYGVQD (reference sequence). Losses at the gene ends were 2 bases for V and 9 bases for J; bases not matched to a gene: 3. CDR3 sequence reads: CASSEALAGTQYF. CDR3 bases: TGCGCCAGCAGTGAGGCCCTAGCGGGAACGCAGTATTTT.

The chain uses TRBV27 and TRBJ2-1; 9 nucleotides line up with TRBD2. V shed 1 base, J shed 9 bases, and the junction held 19 bases outside the gene matches. The CDR3 length is 19 residues. Per the germline V gene, CDR1 is MNHEY and CDR2 is SMNVEV (reference sequence). The chain's CDR3 is CASSLFGAGGPPSRVEQFF. The CDR3 DNA reads TGTGCCAGCAGTTTATTCGGGGCGGGAGGGCCTCCGTCGAGGGTTGAGCAGTTCTTC.

V is TRBV28 and J is TRBJ2-1, with 8 bases identical to TRBD2. Trimming cost V 2 bases and J 7 bases; bases outside gene matches: 10. CDR1 and CDR2 (germline): MDHEN, SYDVKM. CDR3 length: 16 amino acids. The CDR3 region has the DNA TGTGCCAGCAGTTTAAGAGGTGGGGCGGGGGGTAATGAGCAGTTCTTC. Amino acid sequence: CASSLRGGAGGNEQFF.

The rearrangement uses TRBV28 and TRBJ2-2; 8 bases match TRBD1. V was clipped by 6 bases and J by 7 bases; unmatched bases: 10. Germline V gene lookup returns CDR1 MDHEN and CDR2 SYDVKM. The length of the CDR3 is 15 residues. CDR3 coding DNA: TGTGCCAGCAGCCTTTACACAGGGGGAAGCGGGGAGCTGTTTTTT. This sequence encodes CASSLYTGGSGELFF.

The rearrangement links TRBV7-9 to TRBJ1-1; 9 bases align to TRBD1. The length of the CDR3 is 15 residues. After removal of 5 bases from V and 8 bases from J, the junction contained 12 bases not matched to a gene. Germline V lookup: CDR1 SEHNR, CDR2 FQNEAQ (reference sequence). CDR3 bases: TGTGCCAGCAGCCCCGGGGGACAGGGATCCATAGAAGCTTTCTTT. This translates into CASSPGGQGSIEAFF.

CDR3 sequence: CASRGGQGAQPQHF. CDR3 sequence (DNA): TGTGCCAGCAGGGGGGGGCAGGGGGCACAGCCCCAGCATTTT. This rearrangement joins TRBV2 to TRBJ1-5; 8 bases are shared with TRBD1. Germline trimming cut 6 bases from V and 7 bases from J; bases unmatched to any gene: 8. This CDR3 region has 14 residues. Germline V gene sequence: CDR1 SNHLY, CDR2 FYNNEI. Variable domain in full (rest from reference TRBV2 and TRBJ1-5): EPEVTQTPSHQVTQMGQEVILRCVPISNHLYFYWYRQILGQKVEFLVSFYNNEISEKSEIFDDQFSVERPDGSNFTLKIRSTKLEDSAMYFCASRGGQGAQPQHFGDGTRLSIL.

This clone occurred many times. This CDR3 reads CASSPHKEGAHEQYF. CDR3 nucleotides: TGTGCCAGCAGCCCTCATAAGGAGGGGGCCCACGAGCAGTACTTC. V and J are TRBV9 and TRBJ2-7, with D possibly being TRBD1 (7 bases). The CDR3 contains 15 residues. The V end lost 4 bases, the J end lost 5 bases, and 19 bases lay between the germline ends. Germline CDR1 and CDR2: SGDLS and YYNGEE.

The genes are TRBV12-5 and TRBJ1-1; 7 bases fit TRBD1. There are 14 residues in the CDR3. Germline trimming cut 6 bases from V and 8 bases from J; bases unmatched to any gene: 12. Germline lookup yields CDR1 LGHNT and CDR2 FRNRAP. CDR3 sequence reads: CASGYRGQGGEAFF. The CDR3 DNA is TGTGCTAGTGGGTACAGGGGCCAGGGCGGGGAAGCTTTCTTT.

This chain joins TRBV10-2 and TRBJ2-7; 9 nucleotides align to TRBD1. Germline V gene data show CDR1 as WSHSY and CDR2 as SAAADI. This CDR3 has 15 residues. The V and J ends lost 4 bases and 1 base, in that order; junction bases with no gene match: 5. The CDR3 nucleotides are TGCGCCAGCAGTGGCCGGGACAGGGCGTCCTACGAGCAGTACTTC. It yields the protein CASSGRDRASYEQYF.

The chain joins TRBV28 to TRBJ2-1; D is uncertain. This CDR3 has 16 amino acids. Germline loops: CDR1 MDHEN, CDR2 SYDVKM. Trimming removed 7 bases at V and 12 bases at J, with 28 bases between. CDR3 loop: CASTPSLGGDTMRQFF. CDR3 DNA sequence: TGTGCCAGCACCCCTTCGTTGGGCGGTGACACAATGAGGCAGTTCTTC.

V is TRBV5-6 and J is TRBJ2-3, with D possibly TRBD2 on 5 matching bases. The CDR3 totals 13 residues. V was clipped by 1 base and J by 4 bases, with 7 bases between them. Germline CDR1 reads SGHDT; CDR2 reads YYEEEE. The CDR3 coding sequence is TGTGCCAGCAGCTTGTTGAGGGCAGATACGCAGTATTTT. Protein: CASSLLRADTQYF.